Below are 27 T cell receptor beta chains sequenced from a single sample in a study of Graves' ophthalmopathy and Graves' hyperthyroidism (dated by TCRdb to 2016 to 2019). Sequencing took place on an Illumina HiSeq 2000. For repertoire sequencing, the TCR beta CDR3 regions were amplified from RNA transcripts. A first-round RT-PCR used HTBI primers with the Qiagen OneStep RT-PCR kit, followed by a second-round multiplex PCR, size selection and purification. TCRdb redid the processing of the public reads, applying fastp at Q25 and MiXCR, and retained in-frame beta chains. Here each entry gathers all rows of one CDR3 protein and keeps the most common genes and DNA. This sample is represented by 200,000 to 250,000 distinct CDR3 sequences; approximately 21% of them were singletons. The biggest ten clones account for approximately 39% of the sample. Sequenced material: peripheral blood. The source of these receptors is a woman between 50 and 59 years old with Graves' ophthalmopathy. Donor details come from another sample of the same person, matched by shared clones.

The V gene is TRBV30, the J gene TRBJ2-7; D might be TRBD2 (5 bases). V was shortened by 2 bases and J by 5 bases, with 7 bases between the two germline ends. The CDR3 contains 11 residues. Germline V gives CDR1 GTSNPN, CDR2 SVGIG (reference sequence). In DNA form, the CDR3 reads TGTGCCTGGAGTAAGACTAACGAGCAGTACTTC. Protein: CAWSKTNEQYF.

This clonotype has a handful of counts. V and J are TRBV9 and TRBJ1-3; D might be TRBD1 (5 bases). V lost 4 bases and J lost 0, with 11 bases in between. Germline loops: CDR1 SGDLS, CDR2 YYNGEE. This CDR3 has 15 residues. The CDR3 region is CASSRTSSSGNTIYF. CDR3 DNA: TGTGCCAGCAGCCGGACATCTAGCTCTGGAAACACCATATATTTT.

This clonotype was observed at least ten times. The J gene is TRBJ2-3, the V gene TRBV6-1, with 7 nucleotides matching TRBD2. V was pared by 7 bases and J by 4 bases, with 8 bases of the junction left unmatched. The CDR3 is made up of 14 amino acids. The germline V gene encodes CDR1 MNHNS and CDR2 SASEGT. The CDR3 sequence: CASNGRQISDTQYF. The DNA of the CDR3 is TGTGCCAGCAACGGGAGGCAGATATCAGATACGCAGTATTTT.

This clonotype was seen ten or more times. The chain couples TRBV12-3 or TRBV12-4 to TRBJ2-2; 13 nucleotides match TRBD2. The CDR3 extends over 17 amino acids. Losses at the gene ends were 10 bases for V and 4 bases for J; bases not matched to a gene: 12. The CDR3 is CATSPGLAGVITGELFF. The CDR3 DNA follows: TGTGCCACATCCCCCGGACTAGCGGGAGTCATCACCGGGGAGCTGTTTTTT.

The chain carries TRBV12-3 or TRBV12-4 and TRBJ2-5, with D maybe TRBD2 (5 bases). Trimming removed 6 bases at V and 4 bases at J, with 18 bases between. The CDR3 is made up of 15 amino acids. Here the CDR3 DNA reads TGTGCCAGCAGAGCGGACGCTGAGAAGGGAGAGACCCAGTACTTC. As protein: CASRADAEKGETQYF.

This clonotype has at least ten counts. The gene calls are TRBV2 and TRBJ2-7; D perhaps matches TRBD1 (5 bases). The CDR3 contains 12 residues. Trimming took 6 bases from V and 2 from J, leaving 8 bases between them. Germline V gives CDR1 SNHLY, CDR2 FYNNEI. As DNA, the CDR3 is TGTGCCAGCAGGGACAAAGCCTACGAGCAGTACTTC. This gives the protein CASRDKAYEQYF.

This clonotype was recorded at least ten times. The chain uses TRBV6-5 and TRBJ1-5; possibly TRBD1 for D (5 bases). Trimming removed 7 bases from V and 7 bases from J, with 20 bases in between. This CDR3 spans 15 amino acids. The germline CDR1 and CDR2 sequences are MNHEY and SVGAGI. CDR3 DNA sequence: TGTGCCAGCACCGATATCCGGGGGGGGAACCAGCCCCAGCATTTT. It translates to CASTDIRGGNQPQHF.

Comment on this clonotype: At one boundary the junction diverges from the germline segment, which might be a read error. The chain uses TRBV27 and TRBJ2-5; a weak D match, TRBD1 (6 bases). This CDR3 has 14 residues. CDR1 is MNHEY and CDR2 is SMNVEV in the germline V gene (reference sequence). The CDR3 reads CASSRVGAGETQYF. The CDR3 nucleotides read TGTGCCAGCAGTAGAGTGGGGGCCGGGGAGACTCAGTACTTC.

This clonotype was seen many times. The rearrangement joins TRBV6-1 to TRBJ1-2; 9 bases are shared with TRBD1. V was clipped by 6 bases and J by 5 bases; unmatched bases: 13. The CDR3 is made up of 16 amino acids. Germline assignment: CDR1 MNHNS and CDR2 SASEGT. CDR3 in amino acids: CASSDGTGMGEYGYTF. CDR3 bases: TGTGCCAGCAGCGATGGGACAGGGATGGGGGAGTATGGCTACACCTTC.

In regard to this clonotype: A much larger clone differs by one base, so this may be a read error. The conserved closing phenylalanine or tryptophan is absent in this CDR3, likely reflecting a read error. CDR3 coding DNA: TGTGCCAGCTCATCCAGACTAGCAGGAACCTACGAGCAGTACCTC. This codes for CASSSRLAGTYEQYL. J is TRBJ2-7 and V is TRBV18, with 7 bases matching TRBD2. This CDR3 comprises 15 residues. Germline-derived CDR1 and CDR2 are KGHSH and LQKENI. The trim removed 5 bases at V and 2 bases at J, leaving 9 bases unmatched.

This clonotype was detected a few times. The gene calls are TRBV11-2 and TRBJ2-7; TRBD1 is a possible D gene (6 bases). This CDR3 region has 14 residues. Germline V lookup: CDR1 SGHAT, CDR2 FQNNGV. Between the trimmed V and J ends, which lost 5 bases and 2 bases, there was a span of 13 bases. The CDR3 nucleotides are TGTGCCAGCAGCCAACAGACAGGCCCCTACGAGCAGTACTTC. It encodes CASSQQTGPYEQYF.

This clonotype showed up just a few times. V and J are TRBV9 and TRBJ1-1; D ambiguous. The V gene lost 3 bases and the J gene lost 5 bases, with 11 bases spanning the gap. The CDR3 has 13 amino acids. Germline CDR1 SGDLS, CDR2 YYNGEE. The CDR3 nucleotides read TGTGCCAGCAGCGCAGGACGGGGAACTGAAGCTTTCTTT. It yields the protein CASSAGRGTEAFF.

The sample holds many counts of this clonotype. The CDR3 protein is CASSGLAGTYEQYF. The CDR3 coding sequence is TGTGCCAGCAGCGGACTAGCGGGTACCTACGAGCAGTACTTC. This rearrangement joins TRBV6-5 to TRBJ2-7, with 11 bases fitting TRBD2. The V gene's germline CDR1 is MNHEY and CDR2 SVGAGI. The CDR3 contains 14 residues. The V segment lost 6 bases and the J segment 2 bases; nucleotides outside the gene matches: 3.

This clonotype was seen repeatedly, ten times or more. The chain combines TRBV10-3 with TRBJ1-2; perhaps TRBD1 as D (5 bases). With 3 bases removed from V and 5 bases from J, the gap between germline ends came to 13 bases. The CDR3 length is 14 residues. CDR1 and CDR2 (germline): ENHRY, SYGVKD. The CDR3: CAISDHGAEYGYTF. The CDR3 nucleotides read TGTGCCATCAGTGACCACGGGGCAGAGTATGGCTACACCTTC.

V usage is TRBV24-1 and J usage is TRBJ1-5, with 8 nucleotides matching TRBD1. Germline assignment: CDR1 KGHDR and CDR2 SFDVKD. CDR3 length: 17 amino acids. The ends lost 4 bases at V and 6 bases at J; junction bases unmatched: 13. CDR3: CATSEFFGQGRRQPQHF. CDR3 sequence (DNA): TGTGCCACCAGTGAATTCTTCGGACAGGGTCGGCGTCAGCCCCAGCATTTT.

The chain uses TRBV29-1 and TRBJ2-5, with 7 bases lining up with TRBD1. The germline gives CDR1 SQVTM, CDR2 ANQGSEA. CDR3 length: 12 amino acids. V lost 6 bases to trimming and J lost 5 bases; unmatched junction nucleotides: 6. The CDR3 is CSVGTVRETQYF. The CDR3 nucleotides read TGCAGCGTGGGGACAGTCCGGGAGACCCAGTACTTC.

The chain uses TRBV6-1 and TRBJ2-7; TRBD2 is a possible D gene (6 bases). V was pared by 6 bases and J by 6 bases, with 15 bases between. The CDR3 totals 13 residues. CDR1 and CDR2 from the germline V gene are MNHNS and SASEGT. CDR3 residues: CASSGRGSLEQYF. As DNA, the CDR3 is TGTGCCAGCAGCGGTCGGGGGTCCCTCGAGCAGTACTTC.

This clonotype was counted many times. The V call is TRBV6-5, the J call TRBJ2-7; TRBD1 matches 9 bases. V gave up 4 bases and J gave up 0 bases; unmatched junction bases: 4. This CDR3 comprises 15 residues. The germline gives CDR1 MNHEY, CDR2 SVGAGI. The CDR3 is CASSSGQGFSYEQYF. The DNA of the CDR3 is TGTGCCAGCAGTTCGGGACAGGGCTTCTCCTACGAGCAGTACTTC.

This clonotype was seen many times. The CDR3 region is CASIPPTGVNTEAFF. Here the CDR3 DNA reads TGTGCCAGCATCCCTCCCACGGGTGTGAACACTGAAGCTTTCTTT. This sequence joins TRBV6-2 or TRBV6-3 and TRBJ1-1; no clear D. Germline V gene data show CDR1 as MNHEY and CDR2 as SVGEGT. Trimming removed 7 bases from V and 0 bases from J, with 15 bases in between. This CDR3 is built from 15 residues.

This clonotype was seen ten or more times. V and J are TRBV12-5 and TRBJ2-4, with 12 bases fitting TRBD2. The length of the CDR3 is 18 residues. Germline V gene sequence: CDR1 LGHNT, CDR2 FRNRAP. Trimming at V came to 1 base and at J to 3 bases, leaving 7 bases not matched to a gene. The CDR3 DNA follows: TGTGCTAGTGGTTTGGGACTAGCGGGAGCATTCGGCAAAAACATTCAGTACTTC. Its protein product is CASGLGLAGAFGKNIQYF.

This clonotype was detected ten times or more. The chain uses TRBV28 and TRBJ1-5, with a weak D call TRBD1 (5 bases). The germline V gene encodes CDR1 MDHEN and CDR2 SYDVKM. V was shortened by 6 bases and J by 3 bases, with 15 bases between the two germline ends. The CDR3 has 15 residues. This CDR3 is CASRTGTGYNQPQHF. CDR3 coding DNA: TGTGCCAGCAGAACCGGGACGGGCTACAATCAGCCCCAGCATTTT.

This clonotype occurred many times. The rearrangement joins TRBV12-3 or TRBV12-4 to TRBJ2-7; TRBD2 aligns across 8 bases. V dropped 1 base and J dropped 1; count of bases not matched to a gene: 3. This CDR3 is 15 amino acids long. The CDR3 spells CASSLGGGRSYEQYF. The CDR3 region has the DNA TGTGCCAGCAGTTTAGGCGGCGGGAGGTCCTACGAGCAGTACTTC.

The table lists this clonotype with many counts. The chain links TRBV19 to TRBJ1-5; possible D gene TRBD1, 6 bases. The CDR3 totals 19 residues. In germline, CDR1 is LNHDA, CDR2 SQIVND (reference sequence). Trimming took off 2 bases at V and 4 bases at J, with 24 bases between the two ends. CDR3 in DNA: TGTGCCAGTAGTATATTCCCCCCCCCTACAGGGCCCCCTAATCAGCCCCAGCATTTT. It is translated as CASSIFPPPTGPPNQPQHF.

This clonotype was observed many times. The chain uses TRBV5-1 and TRBJ1-6; D ambiguous. V dropped 5 bases and J dropped 7 bases, with 13 bases sitting between them. The V gene's germline CDR1 is SGHRS and CDR2 YFSETQ. The CDR3 spans 14 residues. DNA of the CDR3: TGCGCCAGCAGTCCAGACGGAACCAATTCACCCCTCCACTTT. Translating gives CASSPDGTNSPLHF.

CDR3 nucleotides: TGTGCCAGCAGTCTGACAGGGGAGGGTGTCCAGTACTTC. Translating it yields CASSLTGEGVQYF. The chain employs TRBV28 and TRBJ2-5; possible D gene TRBD1, 8 bases. This CDR3 region has 13 residues. The germline V gene encodes CDR1 MDHEN and CDR2 SYDVKM. V lost 5 bases to trimming and J lost 10 bases, with 17 bases between them. Combining the CDR3 with reference TRBV28 and TRBJ2-5 gives the whole variable domain DVKVTQSSRYLVKRTGEKVFLECVQDMDHENMFWYRQDPGLGLRLIYFSYDVKMKEKGDIPEGYSVSREKKERFSLILESASTNQTSMYLCASSLTGEGVQYFGPGTRLLVL.

This chain connects TRBV2 to TRBJ1-6; D is possibly TRBD1 (6 bases). The CDR3 runs 15 residues. Germline V CDR1 and CDR2: SNHLY, FYNNEI. V dropped 2 bases and J dropped 7 bases, with 12 bases sitting between them. CDR3 DNA sequence: TGTGCCAGCAGTGAACCGGACAGTGCAAATTCACCCCTCCACTTT. Protein sequence: CASSEPDSANSPLHF.

This clonotype was found many times. The chain employs TRBV20-1 and TRBJ1-2; TRBD1 might be the D (6 bases). The germline V gene encodes CDR1 DFQATT and CDR2 SNEGSKA (reference sequence). Trimming stripped 6 bases from V and 8 bases from J, with 10 bases between. This CDR3 comprises 10 residues. CDR3 sequence (DNA): TGCAGTGCGGGACATAACGGCTACACCTTC. It yields the protein CSAGHNGYTF.